The 10 T cell receptor beta chains below all came from one sample that was sequenced in a study of radiotherapy plus CTLA-4 blockade in lung cancer (dated by TCRdb to about 2018). Preparation of the library involved the immunoSEQ multiplex PCR assay. TCRdb's version of the immuneACCESS table is confined to in-frame rearrangements and falls short of the full clone set. An unresolved V gene accounts for under half of the shortfall where checked; the remainder is of unknown origin. This sample lists some 25,000 clones; less than 80% were detected once. The leading ten clones occupy about 3% of the sample. The sequencing here drew on peripheral blood, taken from a patient treated with radiotherapy plus ipilimumab. The receptors here all came from a human donor with non-small cell lung cancer whose response to radiotherapy plus ipilimumab could not be evaluated.

This clone was found once. V gene TRBV2 combines with J gene TRBJ2-2; tentatively, D is TRBD1 (6 bases). The V end was cut by 5 bases, the J end by 5 bases, with 18 bases between. CDR1 SNHLY and CDR2 FYNNEI come from the germline V gene. The CDR3 extends over 16 amino acids. The CDR3 is CASSPGTLLLTGELFF. The CDR3 DNA sequence: TGTGCCAGCAGTCCCGGGACATTACTACTAACCGGGGAGCTGTTTTTT.

The rearrangement joins TRBV10-1 to TRBJ2-1, with TRBD1 identical over 10 bases. Per the germline V gene, CDR1 is WNHNN and CDR2 is SYGVQD (reference sequence). J gave up 1 base and V 4 bases, and 7 bases lay outside the gene matches. This CDR3 is 17 amino acids long. In DNA form, the CDR3 reads TGCGCCAGCAGTGGGCCAGGACAGGGGGTTTCCTACAATGAGCAGTTCTTC. This gives the protein CASSGPGQGVSYNEQFF.

This chain joins TRBV28 and TRBJ2-7; the match to TRBD1 covers 10 bases. The V segment lost 4 bases and the J segment 2 bases; nucleotides outside the gene matches: 8. The CDR3 totals 16 residues. The germline CDR1 and CDR2 sequences are MDHEN and SYDVKM. The CDR3 region is CASSYHWDRGTYEQYF. Written as DNA, the CDR3 is TGTGCCAGCAGTTACCATTGGGACAGGGGAACCTACGAGCAGTACTTC.

The chain employs TRBV7-2 and TRBJ1-5; the D is unclear. The CDR3 runs to 12 residues. Per germline, CDR1 SGHTA and CDR2 FQGNSA. Trimming stripped 4 bases from V and 3 bases from J, with 4 bases between. CDR3 bases: TGTGCCAGCAGCTCCTACAATCAGCCCCAGCATTTT. Its translation: CASSSYNQPQHF.

The chain employs TRBV30 and TRBJ1-2, with a weak D call TRBD1 (5 bases). V was cut by 2 bases and J by 4 bases, with 11 bases left in between. The V gene's germline CDR1 is GTSNPN and CDR2 SVGIG (reference sequence). The CDR3 is 13 residues long. DNA for the CDR3: TGTGCCTGGAGTCTCCCAGGGTTCTATGGCTACACCTTC. It yields the protein CAWSLPGFYGYTF.

The chain carries TRBV7-2 and TRBJ2-5; a weak D match, TRBD1 (5 bases). CDR3 length: 15 amino acids. Germline V gene sequence: CDR1 SGHTA, CDR2 FQGNSA. V lost 6 bases to trimming and J lost 1 base, with 15 bases between them. The CDR3 region is CASREGAAIQETQYF. CDR3 DNA: TGTGCCAGCAGGGAAGGGGCGGCCATCCAAGAGACCCAGTACTTC.

This clone showed up just a few times. The chain links TRBV11-2 to TRBJ1-1; possibly TRBD1 for D (5 bases). Germline CDR1 SGHAT, CDR2 FQNNGV. Trimming cost V 5 bases and J 4 bases, with 14 bases left between them. The CDR3 is 14 amino acids. The DNA of the CDR3 is TGTGCCAGCAGCCCTACCGGGGGGGGCACTGAAGCTTTCTTT. Its protein product is CASSPTGGGTEAFF.

V and J are TRBV5-1 and TRBJ2-7; 7 positions match TRBD1. CDR1 and CDR2 (germline): SGHRS, YFSETQ. This CDR3 region has 16 residues. Losses at the gene ends were 3 bases for V and 6 bases for J; bases not matched to a gene: 15. The CDR3 spells CASSSTGVPLAREQYF. The CDR3 region has the DNA TGCGCCAGCAGCTCCACAGGGGTGCCCCTAGCCCGCGAGCAGTACTTC.

The V and J genes are TRBV2 and TRBJ1-6, with TRBD1 matching over 12 bases. The CDR3 totals 16 residues. CDR1 is SNHLY and CDR2 is FYNNEI in the germline V gene. Losses at the gene ends were 4 bases for V and 6 bases for J; bases not matched to a gene: 4. CDR3 nucleotide sequence: TGTGCCAGCAGTGTGGGACAGGGGGCCGCTAATTCACCCCTCCACTTT. It encodes CASSVGQGAANSPLHF.

This clone was detected only a few times. The CDR3 DNA sequence: TGTGCCAGCAGCAGCCGGGACAGGGCCTACGAGCAGTACTTC. Translating gives CASSSRDRAYEQYF. The chain employs TRBV11-2 and TRBJ2-5, with 9 bases fitting TRBD1. The DNA end is a closer match to TRBJ2-7, so the J assignment may be wrong. Germline V gene data show CDR1 as SGHAT and CDR2 as FQNNGV. The CDR3 consists of 14 residues.